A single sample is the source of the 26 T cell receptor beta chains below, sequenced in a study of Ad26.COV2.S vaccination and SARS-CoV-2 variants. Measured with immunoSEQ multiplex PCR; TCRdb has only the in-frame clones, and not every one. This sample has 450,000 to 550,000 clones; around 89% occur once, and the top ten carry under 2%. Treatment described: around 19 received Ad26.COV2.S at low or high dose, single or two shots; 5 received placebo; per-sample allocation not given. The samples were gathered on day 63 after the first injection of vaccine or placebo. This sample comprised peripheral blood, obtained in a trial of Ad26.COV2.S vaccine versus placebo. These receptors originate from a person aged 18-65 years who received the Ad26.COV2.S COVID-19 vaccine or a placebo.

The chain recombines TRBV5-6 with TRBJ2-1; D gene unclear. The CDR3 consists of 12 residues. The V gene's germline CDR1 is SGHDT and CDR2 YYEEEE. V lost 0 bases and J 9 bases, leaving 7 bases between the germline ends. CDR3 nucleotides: TGTGCCAGCAGCTTGGTAGTTAGTGAGCAGTTCTTC. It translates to CASSLVVSEQFF.

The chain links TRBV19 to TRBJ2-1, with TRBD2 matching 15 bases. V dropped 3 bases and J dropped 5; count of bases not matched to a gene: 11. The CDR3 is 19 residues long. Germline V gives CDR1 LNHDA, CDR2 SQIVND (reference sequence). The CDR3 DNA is TGTGCCAGTAGTATCGGACAGTTTTGGACTAGCGGGAGGGACAATGAGCAGTTCTTC. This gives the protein CASSIGQFWTSGRDNEQFF.

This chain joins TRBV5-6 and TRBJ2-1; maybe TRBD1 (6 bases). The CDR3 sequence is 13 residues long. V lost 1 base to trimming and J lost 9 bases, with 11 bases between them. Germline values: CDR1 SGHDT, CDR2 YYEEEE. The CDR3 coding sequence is TGTGCCAGCAGCTTGCAGGGGTTCGGTGAGCAGTTCTTC. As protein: CASSLQGFGEQFF.

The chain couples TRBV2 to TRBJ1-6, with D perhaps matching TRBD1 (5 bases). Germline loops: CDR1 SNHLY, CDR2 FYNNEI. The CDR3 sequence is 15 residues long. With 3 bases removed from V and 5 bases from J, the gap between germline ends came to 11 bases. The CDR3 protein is CASSEQGGDNSPLHF. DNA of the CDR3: TGTGCCAGCAGTGAGCAGGGCGGGGATAATTCACCCCTCCACTTT. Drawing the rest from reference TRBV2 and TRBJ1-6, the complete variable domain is EPEVTQTPSHQVTQMGQEVILRCVPISNHLYFYWYRQILGQKVEFLVSFYNNEISEKSEIFDDQFSVERPDGSNFTLKIRSTKLEDSAMYFCASSEQGGDNSPLHFGNGTRLTVT.

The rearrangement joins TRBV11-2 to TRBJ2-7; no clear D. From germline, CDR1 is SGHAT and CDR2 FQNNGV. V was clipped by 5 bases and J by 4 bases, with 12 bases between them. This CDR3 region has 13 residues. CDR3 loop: CASSPPAKYEQYF. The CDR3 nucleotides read TGTGCCAGCAGCCCCCCCGCAAAATACGAGCAGTACTTC. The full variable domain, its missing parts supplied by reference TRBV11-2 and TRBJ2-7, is EAGVAQSPRYKIIEKRQSVAFWCNPISGHATLYWYQQILGQGPKLLIQFQNNGVVDDSQLPKDRFSAERLKGVDSTLKIQPAKLEDSAVYLCASSPPAKYEQYFGPGTRLTVT.

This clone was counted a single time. CDR3 nucleotide sequence: TGTGCCTGGAGTGTGGCGGGGCTCTACGAAGCTTTCTTT. The encoded protein is CAWSVAGLYEAFF. This chain connects TRBV30 to TRBJ1-1; TRBD1 is a possible D gene (5 bases). The germline gives CDR1 GTSNPN, CDR2 SVGIG (reference sequence). The CDR3 spans 13 residues. Trimming took 0 bases from V and 8 from J, leaving 13 bases between them.

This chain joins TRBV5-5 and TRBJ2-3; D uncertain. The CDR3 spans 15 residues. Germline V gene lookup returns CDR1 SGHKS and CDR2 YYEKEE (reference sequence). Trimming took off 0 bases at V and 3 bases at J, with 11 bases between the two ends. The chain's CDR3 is CASSLAGRVTDTQYF. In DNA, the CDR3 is TGTGCCAGCAGCTTGGCGGGTCGGGTTACAGATACGCAGTATTTT.

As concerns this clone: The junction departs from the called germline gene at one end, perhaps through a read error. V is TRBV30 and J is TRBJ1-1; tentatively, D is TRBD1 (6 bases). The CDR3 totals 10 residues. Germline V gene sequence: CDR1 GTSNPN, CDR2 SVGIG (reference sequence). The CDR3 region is CAGVNTEAFF. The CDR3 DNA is TGCGCAGGGGTGAACACTGAAGCTTTCTTT.

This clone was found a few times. The CDR3 nucleotides read TGTGCCGGGGCAGAGACAGGAAATCAGCCCCAGCATTTT. Its translation: CAGAETGNQPQHF. This chain connects TRBV6-5 to TRBJ1-5, with D possibly being TRBD1 (6 bases). This CDR3 is 13 amino acids long. Trimming took off 11 bases at V and 4 bases at J, with 15 bases between the two ends. CDR1 and CDR2 from the germline V gene are MNHEY and SVGAGI.

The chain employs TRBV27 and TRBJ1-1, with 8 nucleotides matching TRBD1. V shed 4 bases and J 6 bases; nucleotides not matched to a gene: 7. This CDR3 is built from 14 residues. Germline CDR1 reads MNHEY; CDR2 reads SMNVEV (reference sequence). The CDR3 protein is CASSSRTGPPEAFF. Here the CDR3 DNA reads TGTGCCAGCAGTTCGAGGACAGGGCCGCCTGAAGCTTTCTTT.

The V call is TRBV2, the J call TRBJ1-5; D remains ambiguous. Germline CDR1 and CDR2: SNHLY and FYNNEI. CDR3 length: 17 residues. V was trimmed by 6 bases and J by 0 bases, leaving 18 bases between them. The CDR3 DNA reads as TGTGCCAGCAGAGGACGCGGAGACGGCCTTAGCAATCAGCCCCAGCATTTT. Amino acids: CASRGRGDGLSNQPQHF.

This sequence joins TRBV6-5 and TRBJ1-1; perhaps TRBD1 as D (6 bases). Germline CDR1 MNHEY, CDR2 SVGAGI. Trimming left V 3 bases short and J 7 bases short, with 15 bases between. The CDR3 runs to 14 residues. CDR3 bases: TGTGCCAGCAGTTATTTGGGGGCAGGCGGTGAAGCTTTCTTT. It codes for CASSYLGAGGEAFF.

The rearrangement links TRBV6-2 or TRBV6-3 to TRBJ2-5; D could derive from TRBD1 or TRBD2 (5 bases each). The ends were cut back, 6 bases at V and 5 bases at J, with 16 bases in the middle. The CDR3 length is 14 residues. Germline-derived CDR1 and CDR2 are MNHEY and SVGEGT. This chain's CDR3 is CASRPAGWGETQYF. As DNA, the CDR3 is TGTGCCAGCAGGCCTGCAGGGTGGGGGGAGACCCAGTACTTC.

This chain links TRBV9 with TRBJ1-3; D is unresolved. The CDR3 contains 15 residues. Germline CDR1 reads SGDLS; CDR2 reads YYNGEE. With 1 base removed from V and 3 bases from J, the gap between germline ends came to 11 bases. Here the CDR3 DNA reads TGTGCCAGCAGCGTAATGGCAACCCGTGGAAACACCATATATTTT. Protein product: CASSVMATRGNTIYF. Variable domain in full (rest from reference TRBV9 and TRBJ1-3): DSGVTQTPKHLITATGQRVTLRCSPRSGDLSVYWYQQSLDQGLQFLIQYYNGEERAKGNILERFSAQQFPDLHSELNLSSLELGDSALYFCASSVMATRGNTIYFGEGSWLTVV.

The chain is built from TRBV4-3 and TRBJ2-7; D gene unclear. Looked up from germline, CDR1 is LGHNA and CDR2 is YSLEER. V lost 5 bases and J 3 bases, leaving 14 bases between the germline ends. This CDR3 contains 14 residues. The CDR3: CASSSLAGGYEQYF. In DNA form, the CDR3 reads TGCGCCAGCAGCTCCCTGGCAGGCGGCTACGAGCAGTACTTC.

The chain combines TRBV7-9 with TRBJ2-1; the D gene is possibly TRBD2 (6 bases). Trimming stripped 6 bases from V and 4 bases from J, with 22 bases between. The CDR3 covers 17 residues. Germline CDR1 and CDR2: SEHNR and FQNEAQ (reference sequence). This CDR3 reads CASRPKLRLEGYNEQFF. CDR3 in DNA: TGTGCCAGCAGGCCTAAACTAAGACTAGAAGGGTACAATGAGCAGTTCTTC.

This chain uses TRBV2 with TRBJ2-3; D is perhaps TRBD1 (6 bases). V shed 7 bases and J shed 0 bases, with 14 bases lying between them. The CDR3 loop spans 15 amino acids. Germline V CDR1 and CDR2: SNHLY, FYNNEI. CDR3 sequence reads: CASNQQGFSTDTQYF. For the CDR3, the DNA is TGTGCCAGCAACCAACAGGGCTTCAGCACAGATACGCAGTATTTT. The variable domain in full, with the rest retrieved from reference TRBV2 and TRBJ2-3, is EPEVTQTPSHQVTQMGQEVILRCVPISNHLYFYWYRQILGQKVEFLVSFYNNEISEKSEIFDDQFSVERPDGSNFTLKIRSTKLEDSAMYFCASNQQGFSTDTQYFGPGTRLTVL.

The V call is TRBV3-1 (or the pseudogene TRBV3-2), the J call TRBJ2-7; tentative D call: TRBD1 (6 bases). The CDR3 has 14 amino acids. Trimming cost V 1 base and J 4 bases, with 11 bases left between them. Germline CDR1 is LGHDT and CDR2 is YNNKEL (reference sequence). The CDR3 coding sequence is TGTGCCAGCAGCCAAGGCCAGGGACATTACGAGCAGTACTTC. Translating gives CASSQGQGHYEQYF.

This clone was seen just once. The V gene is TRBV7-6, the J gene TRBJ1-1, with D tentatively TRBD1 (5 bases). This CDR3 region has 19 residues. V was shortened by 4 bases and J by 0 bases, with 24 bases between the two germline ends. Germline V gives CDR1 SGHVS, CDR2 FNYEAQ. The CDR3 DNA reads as TGTGCCAGCAGCTCCAATTTCAACAGGTTCCCCCTGGTGAACACTGAAGCTTTCTTT. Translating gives CASSSNFNRFPLVNTEAFF. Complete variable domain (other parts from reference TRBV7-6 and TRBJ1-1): GAGVSQSPRYKVTKRGQDVALRCDPISGHVSLYWYRQALGQGPEFLTYFNYEAQQDKSGLPNDRFSAERPEGSISTLTIQRTEQRDSAMYRCASSSNFNRFPLVNTEAFFGQGTRLTVV.

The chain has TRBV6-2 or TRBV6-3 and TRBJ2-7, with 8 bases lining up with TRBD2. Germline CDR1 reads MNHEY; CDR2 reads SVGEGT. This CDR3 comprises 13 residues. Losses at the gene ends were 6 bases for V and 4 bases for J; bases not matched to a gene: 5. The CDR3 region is CASSPGGPYEQYF. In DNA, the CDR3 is TGTGCCAGCAGCCCGGGGGGGCCTTACGAGCAGTACTTC.

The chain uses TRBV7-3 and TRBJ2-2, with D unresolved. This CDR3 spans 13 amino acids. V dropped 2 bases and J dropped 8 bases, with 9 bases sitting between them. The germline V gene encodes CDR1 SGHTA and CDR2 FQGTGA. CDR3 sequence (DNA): TGTGCCAGCAGCTTAGTCCCCGGAGGGGAGCTGTTTTTT. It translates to CASSLVPGGELFF.

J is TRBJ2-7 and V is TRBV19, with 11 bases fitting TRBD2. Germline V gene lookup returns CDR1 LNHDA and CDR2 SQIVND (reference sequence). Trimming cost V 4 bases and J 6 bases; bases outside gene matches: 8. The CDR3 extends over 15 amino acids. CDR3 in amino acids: CASSRVAGGASEQYF. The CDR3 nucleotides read TGTGCCAGTAGTAGAGTAGCGGGAGGGGCATCCGAGCAGTACTTC.

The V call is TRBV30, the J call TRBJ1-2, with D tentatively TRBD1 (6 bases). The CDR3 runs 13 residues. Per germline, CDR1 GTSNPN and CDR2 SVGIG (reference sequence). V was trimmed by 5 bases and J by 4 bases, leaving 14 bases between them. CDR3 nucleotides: TGTGCCTGGCTCGGCGGGGGCTCCTATGGCTACACCTTC. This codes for CAWLGGGSYGYTF. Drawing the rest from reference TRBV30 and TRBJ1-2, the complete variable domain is SQTIHQWPATLVQPVGSPLSLECTVEGTSNPNLYWYRQAAGRGLQLLFYSVGIGQISSEVPQNLSASRPQDRQFILSSKKLLLSDSGFYLCAWLGGGSYGYTFGSGTRLTVV.

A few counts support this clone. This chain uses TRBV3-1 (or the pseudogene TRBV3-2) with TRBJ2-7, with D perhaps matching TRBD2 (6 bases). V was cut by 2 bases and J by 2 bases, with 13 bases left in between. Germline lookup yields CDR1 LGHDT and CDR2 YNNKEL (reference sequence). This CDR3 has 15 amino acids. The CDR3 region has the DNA TGTGCCAGCAGCCAACGGACGGGAGTAGCCTACGAGCAGTACTTC. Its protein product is CASSQRTGVAYEQYF.

The CDR3 DNA follows: TGTGCCAGCAGTTACTCTACTAGCGGGACTTTCCTTGAGCAGTTCTTC. It is translated as CASSYSTSGTFLEQFF. This rearrangement joins TRBV6-5 to TRBJ2-1; 10 nucleotides align to TRBD2. The junction had 8 bases not matched to a gene; V was cut back by 0 bases and J by 9 bases. The CDR3 length is 16 residues. The germline V gene encodes CDR1 MNHEY and CDR2 SVGAGI.

CDR3 in amino acids: CASRLAVGRESTEAFF. CDR3 bases: TGTGCAAGTCGCTTAGCTGTGGGGAGGGAGAGCACTGAAGCTTTCTTT. The chain recombines TRBV12-2 with TRBJ1-1. TRBV12-2 is a listed pseudogene. The CDR3 contains 16 residues.